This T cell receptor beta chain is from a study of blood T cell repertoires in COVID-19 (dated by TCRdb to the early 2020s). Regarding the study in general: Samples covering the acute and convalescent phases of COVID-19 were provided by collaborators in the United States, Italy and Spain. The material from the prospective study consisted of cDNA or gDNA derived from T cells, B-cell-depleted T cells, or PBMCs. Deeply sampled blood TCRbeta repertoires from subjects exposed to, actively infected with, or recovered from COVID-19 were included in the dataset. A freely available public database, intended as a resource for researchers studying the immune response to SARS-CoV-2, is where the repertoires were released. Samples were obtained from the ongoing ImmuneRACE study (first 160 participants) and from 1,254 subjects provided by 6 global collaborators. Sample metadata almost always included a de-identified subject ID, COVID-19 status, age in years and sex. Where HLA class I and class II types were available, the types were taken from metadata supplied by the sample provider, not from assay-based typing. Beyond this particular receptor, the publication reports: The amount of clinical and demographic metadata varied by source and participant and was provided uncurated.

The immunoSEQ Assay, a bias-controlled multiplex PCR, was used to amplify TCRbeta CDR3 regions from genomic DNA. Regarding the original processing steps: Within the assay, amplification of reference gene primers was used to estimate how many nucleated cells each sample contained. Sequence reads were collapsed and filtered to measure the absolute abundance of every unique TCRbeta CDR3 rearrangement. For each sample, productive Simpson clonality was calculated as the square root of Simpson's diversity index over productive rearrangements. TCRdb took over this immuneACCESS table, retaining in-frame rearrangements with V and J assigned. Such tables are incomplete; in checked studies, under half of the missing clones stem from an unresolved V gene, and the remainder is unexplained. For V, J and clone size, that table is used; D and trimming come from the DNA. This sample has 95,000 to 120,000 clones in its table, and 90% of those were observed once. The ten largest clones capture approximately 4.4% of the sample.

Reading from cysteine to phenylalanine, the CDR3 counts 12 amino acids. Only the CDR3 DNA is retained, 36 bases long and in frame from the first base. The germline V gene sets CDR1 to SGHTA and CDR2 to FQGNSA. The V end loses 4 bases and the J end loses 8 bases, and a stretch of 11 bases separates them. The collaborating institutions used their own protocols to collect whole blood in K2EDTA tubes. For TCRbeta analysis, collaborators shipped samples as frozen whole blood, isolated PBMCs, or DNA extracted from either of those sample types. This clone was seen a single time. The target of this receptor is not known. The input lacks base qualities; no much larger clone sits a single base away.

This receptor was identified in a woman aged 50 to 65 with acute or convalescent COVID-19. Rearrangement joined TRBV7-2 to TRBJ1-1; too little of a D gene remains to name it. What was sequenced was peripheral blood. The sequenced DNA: TGTGCCAGCAGCTCCGGAGGGATCGAAGCTTTCTTT. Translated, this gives CASSSGGIEAFF. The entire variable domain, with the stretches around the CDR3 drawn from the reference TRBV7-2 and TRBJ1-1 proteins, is GAGVSQSPSNKVTEKGKDVELRCDPISGHTALYWYRQSLGQGLEFLIYFQGNSAPDKSGLPSDRFSAERTGGSVSTLTIQRTQQEDSAVYLCASSSGGIEAFFGQGTRLTVV.